This T cell receptor (beta chain) was found in a study of OX40 agonist ivuxolimab in advanced cancers. For the study at large: Checkpoint inhibitors had been given previously to 40% of patients. Whole-study findings and limits: On average, CD8+ T cells showed a greater number of expanded clones than CD4+. Dosing at 0.1 to 3.0 mg/kg was accompanied by clonal expansion of CD4+ and CD8+ blood T cells by week 6. Still undetermined is the antigen specificity of the expanded peripheral T cells.

Assay: immunoSEQ multiplex PCR; the TCRdb copy retains only in-frame clones and omits some. The sample includes tens of thousands of clones, more than 70% of them seen just once. Comment on this clone: Its antigen is currently unknown.

This TCR derives from an adult with an advanced solid tumor such as melanoma, head and neck, liver or kidney cancer. The source material was CD4+ or CD8+ T cells sorted from blood, sampled in a trial of the OX40 agonist ivuxolimab.

CDR3 in DNA: TGTGCCAGCTCACCACCATCGCGGCCTAATGAAAAACTGTTTTTT. It translates to CASSPPSRPNEKLFF. The chain employs TRBV18 and TRBJ1-4; no definite D call. Trimming removed 0 bases at V and 3 bases at J, with 8 bases between. Germline V gene data show CDR1 as KGHSH and CDR2 as LQKENI. This CDR3 is 15 amino acids long.